In this sample, the clone carrying this T cell receptor beta chain turned up a few times. Primed by a sample-barcoded 5' primer and a J-beta primer mix, a second PCR proceeded for about 6 to 11 cycles. One entry per CDR3 protein, called by TCRdb with MiXCR from the 5' RACE reads. This table holds approximately 1.5 million distinct CDR3 sequences, about 31% found once. Trimming pared 5 bases from V and 3 bases from J, leaving 15 bases between. Germline-derived CDR1 and CDR2 are MNHNY and SVGAGI (reference sequence). This CDR3 is built from 15 residues. The data belong to a study of blood T cells in healthy people across ages.

What was sequenced was blood. This chain links TRBV6-6 with TRBJ2-3; D uncertain. This receptor was identified in a woman aged 25 to 39 in good health. The CDR3 is CASSHGRGRTDTQYF. The CDR3 DNA is TGTGCCAGCAGTCATGGTCGAGGCCGAACAGATACGCAGTATTTT.